The 13 T cell receptor beta chains listed next were all sequenced from one sample in a study of low-dose radiotherapy and immunotherapy resistance in tumors. Primers used for first-strand cDNA, a TRAV- and TRBV-specific set, covered both alpha and beta chains. The PCR that amplified TCRs ran for approximately 20 cycles, relying on a constant-region primer and a V-primer adapter. TCRdb fed the reads into MiXCR, producing one record per CDR3 protein. This sample has about 35,000 distinct CDR3 sequences; about 20% occur once, and the top ten carry roughly 8.3%. As for time point: after trial treatment. The treatment is: LDRT plus nivolumab, ipilimumab, low-dose cyclophosphamide and aspirin (RACIN trial). Sequencing was performed on PBMCs, taken after low-dose radiotherapy plus immunotherapy. These receptors all stem from a female donor with ovarian cancer.

This clonotype was seen repeatedly, ten times or more. This chain connects TRBV11-2 to TRBJ1-2; D call uncertain. CDR3 length: 13 amino acids. V lost 5 bases, J lost 2 bases, and 9 bases lay in between. Per the germline V gene, CDR1 is SGHAT and CDR2 is FQNNGV. DNA of the CDR3: TGTGCCAGCAGCCTGTCGGGGAACTATGGCTACACCTTC. Amino acids: CASSLSGNYGYTF.

The chain has TRBV28 and TRBJ2-7; D is undetermined. This CDR3 is 13 amino acids long. Germline CDR1 is MDHEN and CDR2 is SYDVKM. The V and J ends lost 5 bases and 2 bases respectively, with 10 bases between them. The chain's CDR3 is CASSPPPPYEQYF. DNA of the CDR3: TGTGCCAGCAGTCCACCACCGCCCTACGAGCAGTACTTC. Full variable domain (remainder filled in from reference TRBV28 and TRBJ2-7): DVKVTQSSRYLVKRTGEKVFLECVQDMDHENMFWYRQDPGLGLRLIYFSYDVKMKEKGDIPEGYSVSREKKERFSLILESASTNQTSMYLCASSPPPPYEQYFGPGTRLTVT.

The gene calls are TRBV10-3 and TRBJ1-1, with TRBD1 as a possible D gene (6 bases). Germline values: CDR1 ENHRY, CDR2 SYGVKD. CDR3 length: 12 amino acids. V lost 4 bases and J lost 10, with 13 bases in between. The CDR3 loop is CAISAAGAGAFF. As DNA, the CDR3 is TGTGCCATCAGTGCTGCGGGGGCGGGAGCTTTCTTT.

This clonotype was observed at least ten times. The genes are TRBV6-2 or TRBV6-3 and TRBJ1-1, with no clear D. Trimming took 3 bases from V and 0 from J, leaving 14 bases between them. CDR3 length equals 16 residues. Germline CDR1 MNHEY, CDR2 SVGEGT. The CDR3 DNA sequence: TGTGCCAGCAGTTATGACTGGGTGTTCATGAACACTGAAGCTTTCTTT. Translated, it gives CASSYDWVFMNTEAFF.

This rearrangement joins TRBV24-1 to TRBJ2-5; D ambiguous. Germline V CDR1 and CDR2: KGHDR, SFDVKD. The CDR3 loop spans 13 amino acids. V was pared by 7 bases and J by 0 bases, with 8 bases between. The CDR3 loop is CATRNTNQETQYF. In DNA form, the CDR3 reads TGTGCCACCAGGAACACAAACCAAGAGACCCAGTACTTC.

This chain joins TRBV2 and TRBJ2-5; 8 bases match TRBD2. CDR1 and CDR2 from the germline V gene are SNHLY and FYNNEI. The CDR3 is made up of 15 amino acids. With 4 bases clipped from V and 1 base from J, the junction kept 5 bases outside the gene matches. The CDR3 reads CASSALAGTQETQYF. The CDR3, as DNA: TGTGCCAGCAGTGCCTTAGCGGGAACCCAAGAGACCCAGTACTTC.

This clonotype was recorded at least ten times. The chain carries TRBV3-1 and TRBJ2-3, with 7 bases fitting TRBD2. Germline lookup yields CDR1 LGHDT and CDR2 YNNKEL (reference sequence). The V and J ends lost 8 bases and 8 bases, in that order; junction bases with no gene match: 13. The CDR3 is 14 residues long. The CDR3 DNA reads as TGTGCCAGCGCCCCAAGCGGGGCTGAGGGTACGCAGTATTTT. This codes for CASAPSGAEGTQYF.

This clonotype was observed at least ten times. The genes are TRBV28 and TRBJ2-7; tentative D call: TRBD1 (6 bases). Trimming stripped 3 bases from V and 0 bases from J, with 12 bases between. CDR3 size: 15 residues. Germline V gene data show CDR1 as MDHEN and CDR2 as SYDVKM. For the CDR3, the DNA is TGTGCCAGCAGTTTTAAGTACAGGGTCTCCTACGAGCAGTACTTC. Its protein product is CASSFKYRVSYEQYF.

This clonotype was seen ten or more times. V usage is TRBV12-3 or TRBV12-4 and J usage is TRBJ2-2, with 9 bases matching TRBD1. J lost 6 bases, V lost 7 bases, and 9 bases had no gene match. The CDR3 is 15 residues long. CDR3: CASKPGTGHAGELFF. CDR3 DNA: TGTGCCAGCAAGCCCGGGACAGGGCACGCCGGGGAGCTGTTTTTT.

In its sample, this clonotype was seen many times. The chain links TRBV19 to TRBJ2-7, with 7 bases matching TRBD1. The J segment lost 4 bases and the V segment lost 9 bases, leaving 6 bases of the junction unmatched. The CDR3 totals 12 residues. CDR1 and CDR2 from the germline V gene are LNHDA and SQIVND (reference sequence). CDR3 region: CASSSGGYEQYF. Here the CDR3 DNA reads TGTGCCAGCTCTTCAGGGGGATACGAGCAGTACTTC.

This clonotype occurred many times. The V gene is TRBV20-1, the J gene TRBJ2-1, with TRBD2 identical over 15 bases. V was clipped by 2 bases and J by 4 bases; unmatched bases: 3. The CDR3 has 16 amino acids. Per germline, CDR1 DFQATT and CDR2 SNEGSKA (reference sequence). Here the CDR3 reads CSARWTSGRVYNEQFF. CDR3 DNA: TGCAGTGCTAGATGGACTAGCGGGAGGGTTTACAATGAGCAGTTCTTC.

There are many counts of this clonotype. This chain joins TRBV5-1 and TRBJ2-1, with 14 bases lining up with TRBD2. The V gene end was trimmed by 0 bases and the J gene end by 15 bases; junction bases not matched to a gene: 11. The CDR3 is made up of 16 amino acids. In germline, CDR1 is SGHRS, CDR2 YFSETQ. The CDR3 coding sequence is TGCGCCAGCAGCTTGGGGGACAGGACTAGCGGGAGGACGCTGTTCTTC. As protein: CASSLGDRTSGRTLFF.

This clonotype was observed a handful of times. The gene calls are TRBV12-3 or TRBV12-4 and TRBJ1-5, with TRBD1 identical over 10 bases. The CDR3 sequence is 14 residues long. V shed 6 bases and J 5 bases; nucleotides not matched to a gene: 4. CDR3 DNA: TGTGCCAGCAGAGGGACAGGGGTGGATCAGCCCCAGCATTTT. Amino acid sequence: CASRGTGVDQPQHF.